These T cell receptor beta chains were read from a single sample in a study of blood T cell repertoires in COVID-19. The method was immunoSEQ multiplex PCR; TCRdb's version includes in-frame clones alone and lacks a portion of them. The repertoire holds 250,000 to 350,000 clones, with about 93% as singletons. The specimen sequenced was peripheral blood. Every receptor here comes from a woman younger than 45 with COVID-19, enrolled during active disease. Both conserved end residues are part of each CDR3. The order of the fields is clone size, V gene, D gene, J gene, CDR3 protein, CDR3 DNA. The D gene is left open where the match is weak. Some rows mark clone size as missing; the rest say once, few, many or name a class of expanded clone.

>NA|TRBV7-9|TRBD1|TRBJ2-7
CASSLVRTGDYEQYF
TGTGCCAGCAGCTTAGTTAGGACAGGGGACTACGAGCAGTACTTC
>NA|TRBV7-6|NA|TRBJ1-3
CASSFVRGPGNTIYF
TGTGCCAGCAGCTTTGTCAGGGGTCCTGGAAACACCATATATTTT
>NA|TRBV9|NA|TRBJ1-2
CASSRDNYGYTF
TGTGCCAGCAGTAGAGATAACTATGGCTACACCTTC
>NA|TRBV7-2|TRBD1|TRBJ1-2
CASSLRSGGLYGYTF
TGTGCCAGCAGCTTAAGGTCAGGGGGACTCTATGGCTACACCTTC
>NA|TRBV3-1/TRBV3-2|NA|TRBJ1-4
CASSLSATNEKLFF
TGTGCCAGCAGCCTATCAGCAACTAATGAAAAACTGTTTTTT
>once|TRBV7-9|TRBD2|TRBJ2-5
CASSYGLAEITQYF
TGTGCCAGCAGTTACGGACTAGCGGAGATAACCCAGTACTTC
>NA|TRBV30|NA|TRBJ2-1
CARSRGSSYNEQFF
TGTGCCCGGAGTCGGGGGAGCTCCTACAATGAGCAGTTCTTC
>NA|TRBV29-1|NA|TRBJ2-3
CSVTGLGSTDTQYF
TGCAGCGTCACAGGGCTCGGTAGCACAGATACGCAGTATTTT
>once|TRBV12-3/TRBV12-4|NA|TRBJ1-3
CASSLRAGNTIYF
TGTGCCAGCAGCCTGAGGGCTGGAAACACCATATATTTT
>once|TRBV5-1|TRBD1|TRBJ1-2
CASSPGQAVYGYTF
TGCGCCAGCAGCCCCGGACAGGCAGTCTATGGCTACACCTTC
>NA|TRBV11-2|TRBD2|TRBJ2-7
CASRYSTSATTYEQYF
TGTGCCAGCAGGTACTCGACTAGCGCCACTACCTACGAGCAGTACTTC
>NA|TRBV9|TRBD1|TRBJ1-2
CASSTTGGHGYTF
TGTGCCAGCAGTACAACAGGGGGGCATGGCTACACCTTC
>NA|TRBV7-9|NA|TRBJ1-3
CASSLSSQGNTIYF
TGTGCCAGCAGCTTATCGTCTCAGGGAAACACCATATATTTT
>NA|TRBV30|NA|TRBJ2-7
CAWSVGLSYEQYF
TGTGCCTGGAGTGTGGGACTCTCCTACGAGCAGTACTTC
>NA|TRBV2|TRBD1|TRBJ2-1
CASSSTGDSTKQFF
TGTGCCAGCAGCTCGACAGGGGACAGCACAAAGCAGTTCTTC
>few|TRBV14|NA|TRBJ2-2
CASSQGNWTKAGELFF
TGTGCCAGCAGCCAAGGAAACTGGACAAAGGCCGGGGAGCTGTTTTTT
>once|TRBV12-3/TRBV12-4|TRBD1|TRBJ1-1
CASRRQGSTEAFF
TGTGCCAGCAGACGACAGGGTTCCACTGAAGCTTTCTTT
>once|TRBV15|TRBD1|TRBJ2-1
CATSFDRARNEQFF
TGTGCCACCAGCTTCGACAGGGCGCGCAATGAGCAGTTCTTC
>NA|TRBV5-6|TRBD2|TRBJ2-7
CASTYRGGSPYEQYF
TGTGCCAGCACCTATCGGGGGGGTTCCCCCTACGAGCAGTACTTC
>NA|TRBV30|TRBD1|TRBJ2-1
CAWTDRGHYNEQFF
TGTGCCTGGACCGACAGGGGGCATTACAATGAGCAGTTCTTC
>once|TRBV9|NA|TRBJ1-3
CASSPWGEDAGNTIYF
TGTGCCAGCAGCCCTTGGGGGGAGGACGCTGGAAACACCATATATTTT
>NA|TRBV4-1|NA|TRBJ1-4
CASSSGGQTNEKLFF
TGCGCCAGCAGCTCGGGAGGACAGACTAATGAAAAACTGTTTTTT
>NA|TRBV11-2|NA|TRBJ1-1
CASSPRVSLNTEAFF
TGTGCCAGCAGCCCGAGGGTCAGCTTGAACACTGAAGCTTTCTTT
>NA|TRBV5-1|NA|TRBJ1-6
CASSLEGPINSPLHF
TGCGCCAGCAGCTTGGAGGGGCCAATAAATTCACCCCTCCACTTT
>NA|TRBV6-6|TRBD1|TRBJ2-7
CASRRDRVLNEQYF
TGTGCCAGCAGGAGGGACAGGGTACTCAACGAGCAGTACTTC